These 26 T cell receptor beta chains came from one sample sequenced in a study of glioma-infiltrating T cells. TCR alpha and beta CDR3 regions were amplified from RNA using iRepertoire nested multiplex PCR. Via MiXCR, TCRdb re-called the multiplex PCR reads, giving one row per CDR3 protein. The data hold 110,000 or so distinct CDR3 sequences, with under 30% observed a single time. The sequenced sample consisted of glioma tissue, nonneoplastic brain tissue, or PBMCs (not recorded which). The origin of the receptors is a human donor with low-grade glioma or glioblastoma, undergoing nonglioma brain surgery, or in good health (not recorded which).

This clonotype was observed at least ten times. At one end the junction does not follow the germline gene, possibly because of a read error. This chain connects TRBV7-2 to TRBJ1-1; D gene ambiguous. Germline V gives CDR1 SGHTA, CDR2 FQGNSA. This CDR3 contains 12 residues. The CDR3 reads CACSLLGTEAFF. The CDR3 nucleotides are TGTGCCTGCAGCTTACTAGGGACTGAAGCTTTCTTT.

This clonotype was observed many times. The chain carries TRBV7-9 and TRBJ2-5; perhaps D is TRBD1 or TRBD2 (5 bases each). Per germline, CDR1 SEHNR and CDR2 FQNEAQ (reference sequence). V shed 6 bases and J shed 7 bases, with 15 bases lying between them. This CDR3 is 13 amino acids long. The CDR3 region is CASSPPGSVTQYF. The CDR3 DNA reads TGTGCCAGCAGTCCGCCAGGGAGTGTGACCCAGTACTTC.

This clonotype has at least ten counts. The chain uses TRBV6-1 and TRBJ2-7, with D maybe TRBD1 (6 bases). CDR1 and CDR2 (germline): MNHNS, SASEGT. With 5 bases removed from V and 3 bases from J, the gap between germline ends came to 14 bases. This CDR3 is built from 14 residues. The CDR3 sequence is CASSYAQGSYEQYF. CDR3 coding DNA: TGTGCCAGCAGTTACGCCCAGGGGAGCTACGAGCAGTACTTC.

This clonotype was detected many times. V usage is TRBV20-1 and J usage is TRBJ2-5; 9 bases fit TRBD1. Germline CDR1 DFQATT, CDR2 SNEGSKA (reference sequence). CDR3 length: 11 amino acids. V trimming: 5 bases; J trimming: 10 bases; junction bases outside the gene matches: 5. The CDR3 loop reads CSARTGVDQYF. Here the CDR3 DNA reads TGCAGTGCTCGGACAGGGGTTGACCAGTACTTC.

The chain joins TRBV6-2 or TRBV6-3 to TRBJ2-7; D may be TRBD1 or TRBD2 (5 bases each). V lost 2 bases and J 13 bases, leaving 27 bases between the germline ends. Germline V lookup: CDR1 MNHEY, CDR2 SVGEGT. The CDR3 runs to 16 residues. The CDR3: CASSYPRTAGAYEHYF. The CDR3 region has the DNA TGTGCCAGCAGTTACCCGAGAACAGCCGGGGCCTACGAACACTACTTC.

This clonotype appeared many times. The chain has TRBV7-2 and TRBJ1-1; D gene uncertain. Looked up from germline, CDR1 is SGHTA and CDR2 is FQGNSA. The CDR3 has 14 residues. Trimming took off 0 bases at V and 0 bases at J, with 5 bases between the two ends. CDR3 in DNA: TGTGCCAGCAGCTTAGCTGCCATGAACACTGAAGCTTTCTTT. Residues: CASSLAAMNTEAFF.

This clonotype has at least ten counts. The CDR3 coding sequence is TGTGCCAGCAGTGAGGCAGGCATGAACACTGAAGCTTTCTTT. Translating it yields CASSEAGMNTEAFF. The chain combines TRBV2 with TRBJ1-1; unclear D gene. The CDR3 loop spans 14 amino acids. V lost 3 bases, J lost 0 bases, and 8 bases lay in between. Germline V gene data show CDR1 as SNHLY and CDR2 as FYNNEI.

This clonotype was counted many times. This chain joins TRBV10-1 and TRBJ2-7; D not certain. Trimming cost V 0 bases and J 0 bases, with 6 bases left between them. CDR3 length equals 14 residues. Germline V lookup: CDR1 WNHNN, CDR2 SYGVQD (reference sequence). The CDR3 DNA reads TGCGCCAGCAGTGAGTCGGCAGCCTCCTACGAGCAGTACTTC. Its translation is CASSESAASYEQYF.

A word on this clonotype: A clone one base away is much larger, so this may be a read error. The chain links TRBV29-1 to TRBJ2-1; TRBD2 agrees at 9 bases. The ends lost 6 bases at V and 8 bases at J; junction bases unmatched: 11. The CDR3 length is 14 residues. Germline V lookup: CDR1 SQVTM, CDR2 ANQGSEA. CDR3: CSVQTRTSVDEQFF. The CDR3 DNA reads TGCAGCGTGCAAACCAGGACTAGCGTGGATGAGCAGTTCTTC.

Comments on this clonotype: A much bigger clone sits one base away, suggesting this may be a read error. The chain carries TRBV29-1 and TRBJ2-2; D is unresolved. Germline-derived CDR1 and CDR2 are SQVTM and ANQGSEA. The CDR3 has 15 amino acids. The CDR3 DNA is TGCAACGTTGGGGTCGGTACAGCGAACACCGGGGAGCTGTTTTTT. Translation gives CNVGVGTANTGELFF.

The CDR3 is CASSPGTLSENTGELFF. As DNA, the CDR3 is TGCGCCAGCAGCCCCGGGACATTATCAGAGAACACCGGGGAGCTGTTTTTT. This chain uses TRBV5-1 with TRBJ2-2, with D tentatively TRBD1 (6 bases). V lost 4 bases, J lost 1 base, and 17 bases lay in between. Germline V gene data show CDR1 as SGHRS and CDR2 as YFSETQ. This CDR3 has 17 residues.

This clonotype came up many times. This chain joins TRBV6-4 and TRBJ2-2; D unclear. This CDR3 region has 14 residues. V dropped 5 bases and J dropped 0 bases, with 7 bases sitting between them. Germline V gene data show CDR1 as MRHNA and CDR2 as SNTAGT. The CDR3, as DNA: TGTGCCAGCAGTCTACAGCCGAACACCGGGGAGCTGTTTTTT. It encodes CASSLQPNTGELFF.

Comment on this clonotype: Mismatch with germline at one junction end may stem from a read error. This chain links TRBV2 with TRBJ2-7; 7 bases are shared with TRBD1. Germline V gene data show CDR1 as SNHLY and CDR2 as FYNNEI. This CDR3 is built from 15 residues. CDR3: CAGSKPGQPSYEQYF. CDR3 nucleotide sequence: TGTGCCGGCAGTAAACCGGGACAGCCCTCCTACGAGCAGTACTTC.

In the case of this clonotype: With a much larger clone just one base away, this may be a read error. As the CDR3 is not closed by the conserved phenylalanine or tryptophan, this likely results from a read error. The chain has TRBV5-1 and TRBJ2-3, with D hard to call. Germline values: CDR1 SGHRS, CDR2 YFSETQ. CDR3 length equals 14 residues. Between the trimmed V and J ends, which lost 6 bases and 3 bases, there was a span of 14 bases. For the CDR3, the DNA is TGCGCCAGCAACCTTCAGTTGTGGACAGATACGCAGTATCTT. Protein sequence: CASNLQLWTDTQYL.

This clonotype was observed a handful of times. V is TRBV7-9 and J is TRBJ2-7, with D perhaps TRBD1 (5 bases). Germline V gene data show CDR1 as SEHNR and CDR2 as FQNEAQ (reference sequence). The CDR3 has 13 residues. V was shortened by 1 base and J by 3 bases, with 7 bases between the two germline ends. Here the CDR3 DNA reads TGTGCCAGCAGCTTAGGACAGTTCTACGAGCAGTACTTC. As protein: CASSLGQFYEQYF.

The rearrangement uses TRBV6-1 and TRBJ2-3; 10 positions agree with TRBD2. There are 16 residues in the CDR3. CDR1 is MNHNS and CDR2 is SASEGT in the germline V gene. CDR3 protein: CVSSNKRGGRTDTQYF. The CDR3 DNA reads as TGTGTTAGCAGTAACAAGCGGGGGGGCCGTACAGATACGCAGTATTTT.

This clonotype was counted many times. The genes are TRBV7-2 and TRBJ1-4; TRBD1 aligns across 8 bases. With 4 bases clipped from V and 7 bases from J, the junction kept 8 bases outside the gene matches. The CDR3 has 15 residues. Germline V gene data show CDR1 as SGHTA and CDR2 as FQGNSA. CDR3 residues: CASSSYRGRSEKLFF. In DNA form, the CDR3 reads TGTGCCAGCAGCTCCTACAGGGGGAGAAGTGAAAAACTGTTTTTT.

The chain joins TRBV5-5 to TRBJ1-1; unclear D gene. The germline V gene encodes CDR1 SGHKS and CDR2 YYEKEE (reference sequence). The V gene lost 10 bases and the J gene lost 8 bases, with 18 bases spanning the gap. CDR3 length equals 12 residues. The CDR3 is CAGIFMGNEAFF. The DNA of the CDR3 is TGTGCCGGCATCTTTATGGGGAACGAAGCTTTCTTT.

As concerns this clonotype: Its ends do not fully match the called genes, so a read error is possible. The rearrangement uses TRBV7-2 and TRBJ2-1; 9 bases line up with TRBD1. The CDR3 is 16 amino acids. Germline-derived CDR1 and CDR2 are SGHTA and FQGNSA. The CDR3 sequence is CASSLGATGGDNQQFF. As DNA, the CDR3 is TGTGCCAGCAGCTTAGGGGCGACAGGGGGTGACAATCAGCAGTTCTTC.

J is TRBJ2-1 and V is TRBV10-3; 9 positions agree with TRBD2. Germline assignment: CDR1 ENHRY and CDR2 SYGVKD. V lost 3 bases, J lost 7 bases, and 10 bases stayed unmatched. CDR3 length equals 16 residues. CDR3 DNA sequence: TGTGCCATCAGTGACAGCAGGACTAGCGAGAGAAATGAGCAGTTCTTC. Its translation is CAISDSRTSERNEQFF.

At least ten counts were recorded for this clonotype. The chain couples TRBV6-2 or TRBV6-3 to TRBJ2-7; 8 bases align to TRBD1. CDR1 is MNHEY and CDR2 is SVGEGT in the germline V gene. This CDR3 spans 13 amino acids. Trimming at V came to 7 bases and at J to 3 bases, leaving 5 bases not matched to a gene. This CDR3 is CASTDRGVYEQYF. In DNA, the CDR3 is TGTGCCAGCACTGACAGGGGAGTCTACGAGCAGTACTTC.

As to this clonotype: An end of the junction does not agree with germline; a read error may underlie this. The V gene is TRBV7-2, the J gene TRBJ2-7; TRBD1 is a possible D gene (6 bases). In germline, CDR1 is SGHTA, CDR2 FQGNSA. CDR3 length: 15 amino acids. The CDR3 spells CAISSALQGLYEQYF. The CDR3 DNA follows: TGTGCCATCAGCTCAGCGCTGCAGGGGTTGTACGAGCAGTACTTC.

Points on this clonotype: A much more abundant neighbour one base away suggests this may be a read error. V is TRBV4-3 and J is TRBJ2-3, with 8 bases identical to TRBD1. Germline CDR1 and CDR2: LGHNA and YSLEER. CDR3 length equals 18 residues. CDR3 bases: TGCGCCAGCAGCCAAGATCCCAACCCTCTACTACAGGGGGATACGAAGTATTTT. Amino acids: CASSQDPNPLLQGDTKYF.

To note about this clonotype: Being one base from a much bigger clone, this may be a read error. This rearrangement joins TRBV7-9 to TRBJ2-7, with D perhaps TRBD2 (5 bases). There are 13 residues in the CDR3. CDR1 is SEHNR, CDR2 FQNEAQ, per germline (reference sequence). CDR3 bases: TGTGCCAGCAGCTTATTGGACTCCCACGAGCAGTACTTC. Translated: CASSLLDSHEQYF.

Many counts were recorded for this clonotype. The chain couples TRBV24-1 to TRBJ1-2, with D possibly matching TRBD1 (5 bases). Germline V CDR1 and CDR2: KGHDR, SFDVKD. The CDR3 runs 13 residues. The V and J ends lost 3 bases and 5 bases respectively, with 9 bases between them. CDR3 residues: CATSDGDGYGYTF. The CDR3 nucleotides are TGTGCCACCAGTGATGGGGACGGATATGGCTACACCTTC.

Comments on this clonotype: This may be a read error: a much more frequent sequence differs by one nucleotide. This rearrangement joins TRBV18 to TRBJ1-6; D not certain. Germline CDR1 KGHSH, CDR2 LQKENI. CDR3 size: 15 residues. The CDR3, as DNA: TGTACCAGCTCACCATTAGGAGACGATAATTCACCCCTCCACTTT. Amino acid sequence: CTSSPLGDDNSPLHF.